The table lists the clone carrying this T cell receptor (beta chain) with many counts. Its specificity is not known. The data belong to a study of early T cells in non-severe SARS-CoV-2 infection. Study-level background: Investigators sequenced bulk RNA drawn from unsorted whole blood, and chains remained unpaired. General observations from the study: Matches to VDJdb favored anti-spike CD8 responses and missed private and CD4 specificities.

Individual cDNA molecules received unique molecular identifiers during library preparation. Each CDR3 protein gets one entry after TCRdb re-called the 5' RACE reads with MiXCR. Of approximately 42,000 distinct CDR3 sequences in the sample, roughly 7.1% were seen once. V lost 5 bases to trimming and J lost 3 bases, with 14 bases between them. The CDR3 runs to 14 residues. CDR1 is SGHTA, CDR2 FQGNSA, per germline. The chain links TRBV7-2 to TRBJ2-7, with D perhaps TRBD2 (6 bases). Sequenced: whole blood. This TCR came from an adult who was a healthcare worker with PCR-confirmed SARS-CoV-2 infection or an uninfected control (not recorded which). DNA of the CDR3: TGTGCCAGCAGCCTTGCCGGGAGCATCTACGAGCAGTACTTC. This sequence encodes CASSLAGSIYEQYF.